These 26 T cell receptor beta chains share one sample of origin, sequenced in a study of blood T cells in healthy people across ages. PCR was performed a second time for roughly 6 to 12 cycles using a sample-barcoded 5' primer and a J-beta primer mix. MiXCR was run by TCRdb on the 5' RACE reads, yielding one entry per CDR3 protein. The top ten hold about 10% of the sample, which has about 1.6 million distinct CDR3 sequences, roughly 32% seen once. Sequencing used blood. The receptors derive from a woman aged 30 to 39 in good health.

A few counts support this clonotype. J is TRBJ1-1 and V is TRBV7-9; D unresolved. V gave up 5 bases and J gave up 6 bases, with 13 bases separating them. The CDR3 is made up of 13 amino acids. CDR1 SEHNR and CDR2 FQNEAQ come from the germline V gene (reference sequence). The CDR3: CASSVSMSPEAFF. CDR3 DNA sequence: TGTGCCAGCAGCGTAAGTATGAGTCCTGAAGCTTTCTTT.

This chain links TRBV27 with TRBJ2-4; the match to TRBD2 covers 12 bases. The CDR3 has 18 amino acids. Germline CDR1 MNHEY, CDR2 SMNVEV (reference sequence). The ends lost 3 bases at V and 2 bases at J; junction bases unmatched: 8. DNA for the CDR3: TGTGCCAGCAGTTTTCGGCTAGCGGGAGGGCCGACCAAAAACATTCAGTACTTC. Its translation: CASSFRLAGGPTKNIQYF.

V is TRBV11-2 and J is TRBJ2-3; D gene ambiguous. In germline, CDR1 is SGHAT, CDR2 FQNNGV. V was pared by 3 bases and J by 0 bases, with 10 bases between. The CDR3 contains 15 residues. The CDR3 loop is CASSFRASSTDTQYF. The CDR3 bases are TGTGCCAGCAGCTTTCGGGCATCTAGCACAGATACGCAGTATTTT.

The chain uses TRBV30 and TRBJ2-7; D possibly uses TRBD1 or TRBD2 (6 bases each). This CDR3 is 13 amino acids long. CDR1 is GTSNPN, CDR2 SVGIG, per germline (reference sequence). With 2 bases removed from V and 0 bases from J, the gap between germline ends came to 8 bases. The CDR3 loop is CAWSWGASYEQYF. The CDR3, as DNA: TGTGCCTGGAGTTGGGGGGCCTCCTACGAGCAGTACTTC.

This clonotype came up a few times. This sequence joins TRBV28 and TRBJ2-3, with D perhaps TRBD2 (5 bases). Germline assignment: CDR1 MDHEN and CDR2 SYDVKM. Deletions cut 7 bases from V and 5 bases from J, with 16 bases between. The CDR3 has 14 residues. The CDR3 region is CASTSLALLDTQYF. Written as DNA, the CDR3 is TGTGCCAGCACGAGCCTAGCCCTTTTAGATACGCAGTATTTT.

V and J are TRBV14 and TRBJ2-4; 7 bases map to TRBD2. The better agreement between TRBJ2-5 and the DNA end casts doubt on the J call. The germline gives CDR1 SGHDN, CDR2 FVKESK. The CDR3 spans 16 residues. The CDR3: CASSPRNRGVQETQYF. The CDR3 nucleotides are TGTGCCAGCAGCCCACGAAACCGGGGGGTCCAAGAGACCCAGTACTTC.

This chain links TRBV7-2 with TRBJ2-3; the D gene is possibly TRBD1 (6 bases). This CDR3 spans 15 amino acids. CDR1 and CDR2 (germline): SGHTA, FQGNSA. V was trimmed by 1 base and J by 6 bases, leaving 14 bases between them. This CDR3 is CASSLVGRGSDTQYF. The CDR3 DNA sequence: TGTGCCAGCAGCTTAGTTGGCAGGGGATCTGATACGCAGTATTTT.

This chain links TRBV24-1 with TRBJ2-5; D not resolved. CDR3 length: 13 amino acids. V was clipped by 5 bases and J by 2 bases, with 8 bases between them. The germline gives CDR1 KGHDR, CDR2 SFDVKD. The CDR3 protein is CATSGPHQETQYF. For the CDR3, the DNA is TGTGCCACCAGTGGCCCCCATCAAGAGACCCAGTACTTC.

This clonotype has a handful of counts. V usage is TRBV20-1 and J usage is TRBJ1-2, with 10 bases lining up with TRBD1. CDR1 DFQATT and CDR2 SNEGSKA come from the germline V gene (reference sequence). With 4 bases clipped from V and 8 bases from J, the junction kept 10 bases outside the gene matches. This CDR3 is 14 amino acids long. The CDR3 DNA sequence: TGCAGTGCTACCTCCGGGACAGGGGTGGAAGGCTACACCTTC. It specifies CSATSGTGVEGYTF.

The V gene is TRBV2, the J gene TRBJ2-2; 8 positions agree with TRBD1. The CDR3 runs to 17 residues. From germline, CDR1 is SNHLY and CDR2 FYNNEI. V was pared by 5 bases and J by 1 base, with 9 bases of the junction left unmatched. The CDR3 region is CASSPLEGTGNTGELFF. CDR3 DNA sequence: TGTGCCAGCAGTCCCCTAGAGGGGACAGGGAACACCGGGGAGCTGTTTTTT.

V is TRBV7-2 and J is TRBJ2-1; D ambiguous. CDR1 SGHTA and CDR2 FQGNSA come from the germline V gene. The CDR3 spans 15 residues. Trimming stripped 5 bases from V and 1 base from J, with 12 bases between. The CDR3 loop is CASSLQLVSYNEQFF. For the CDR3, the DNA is TGTGCCAGCAGCCTCCAGCTTGTATCCTACAATGAGCAGTTCTTC. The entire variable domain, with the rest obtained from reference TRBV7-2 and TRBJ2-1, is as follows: GAGVSQSPSNKVTEKGKDVELRCDPISGHTALYWYRQSLGQGLEFLIYFQGNSAPDKSGLPSDRFSAERTGGSVSTLTIQRTQQEDSAVYLCASSLQLVSYNEQFFGPGTRLTVL.

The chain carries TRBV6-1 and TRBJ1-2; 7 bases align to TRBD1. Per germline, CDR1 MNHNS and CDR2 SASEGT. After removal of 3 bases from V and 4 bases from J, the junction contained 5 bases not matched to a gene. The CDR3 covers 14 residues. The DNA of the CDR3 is TGTGCCAGCAGTGAGGGACAGATTCTCTATGGCTACACCTTC. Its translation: CASSEGQILYGYTF.

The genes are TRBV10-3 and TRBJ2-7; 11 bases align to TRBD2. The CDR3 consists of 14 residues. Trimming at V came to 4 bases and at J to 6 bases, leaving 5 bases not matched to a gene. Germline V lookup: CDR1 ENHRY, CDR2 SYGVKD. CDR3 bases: TGTGCCATCAGTGCAACTAGCGGGAGTAGCGAGCAGTACTTC. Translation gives CAISATSGSSEQYF.

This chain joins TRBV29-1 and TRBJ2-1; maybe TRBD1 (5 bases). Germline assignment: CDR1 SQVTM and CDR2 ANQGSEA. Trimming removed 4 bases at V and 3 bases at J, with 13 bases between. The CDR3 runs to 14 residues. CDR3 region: CSVGAQGVYNEQFF. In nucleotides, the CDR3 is TGCAGCGTTGGTGCGCAGGGCGTCTACAATGAGCAGTTCTTC.

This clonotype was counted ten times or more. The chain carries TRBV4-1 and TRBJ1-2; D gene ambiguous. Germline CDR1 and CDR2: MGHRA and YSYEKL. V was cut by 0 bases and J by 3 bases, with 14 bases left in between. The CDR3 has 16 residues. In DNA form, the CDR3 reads TGCGCCAGCAGCCAAGACCCTTCGGGAGTTTACTATGGCTACACCTTC. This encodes CASSQDPSGVYYGYTF.

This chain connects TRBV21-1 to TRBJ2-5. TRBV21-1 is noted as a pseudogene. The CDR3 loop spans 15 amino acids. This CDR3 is CASSKVGTSRETQYF. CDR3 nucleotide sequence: TGTGCCAGCAGCAAAGTTGGAACGTCCCGAGAGACCCAGTACTTC.

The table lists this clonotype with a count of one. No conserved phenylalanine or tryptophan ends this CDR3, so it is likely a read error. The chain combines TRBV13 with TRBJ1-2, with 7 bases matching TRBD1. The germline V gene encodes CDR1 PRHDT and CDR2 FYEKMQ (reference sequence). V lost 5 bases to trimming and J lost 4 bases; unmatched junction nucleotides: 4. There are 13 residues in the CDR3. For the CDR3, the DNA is TGTGCCAGCAGCACCCAGGGGGGCTATGGCTACACCTGC. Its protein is CASSTQGGYGYTC.

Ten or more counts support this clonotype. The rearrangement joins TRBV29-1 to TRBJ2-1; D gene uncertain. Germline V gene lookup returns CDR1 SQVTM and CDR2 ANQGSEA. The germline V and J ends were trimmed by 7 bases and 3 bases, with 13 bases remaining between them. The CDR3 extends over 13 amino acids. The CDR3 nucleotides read TGCAGCGGGTTAAGGGATCTCTACAATGAGCAGTTCTTC. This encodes CSGLRDLYNEQFF.

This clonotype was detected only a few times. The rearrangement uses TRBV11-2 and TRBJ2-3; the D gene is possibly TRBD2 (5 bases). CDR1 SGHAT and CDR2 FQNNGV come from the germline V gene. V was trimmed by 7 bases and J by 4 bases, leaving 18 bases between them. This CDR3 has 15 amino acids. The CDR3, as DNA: TGTGCCAGCACATTAGGACGGGGTGGTGCAGATACGCAGTATTTT. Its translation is CASTLGRGGADTQYF.

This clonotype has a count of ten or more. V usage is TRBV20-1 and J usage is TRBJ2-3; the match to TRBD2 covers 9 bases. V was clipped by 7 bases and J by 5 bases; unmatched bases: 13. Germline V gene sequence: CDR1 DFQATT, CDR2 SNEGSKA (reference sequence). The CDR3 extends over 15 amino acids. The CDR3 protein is CSVGTSRRSGDTQYF. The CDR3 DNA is TGCAGTGTCGGGACTAGCAGGAGGAGCGGAGATACGCAGTATTTT.

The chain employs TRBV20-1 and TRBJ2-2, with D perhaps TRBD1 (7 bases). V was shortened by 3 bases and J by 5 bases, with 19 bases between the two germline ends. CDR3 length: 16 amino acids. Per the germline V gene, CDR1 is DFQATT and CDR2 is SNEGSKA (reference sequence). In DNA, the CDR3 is TGCAGTGCTAGGAAACAGGGGAGGATAGGGACCGGGGAGCTGTTTTTT. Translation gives CSARKQGRIGTGELFF.

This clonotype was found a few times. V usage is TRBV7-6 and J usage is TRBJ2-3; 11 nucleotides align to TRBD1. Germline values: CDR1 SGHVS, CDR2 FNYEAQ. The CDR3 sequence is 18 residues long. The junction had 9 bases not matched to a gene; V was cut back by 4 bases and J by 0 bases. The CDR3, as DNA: TGTGCCAGCAGCTCACCGGGACAGGGGGTCATGAGCACAGATACGCAGTATTTT. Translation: CASSSPGQGVMSTDTQYF.

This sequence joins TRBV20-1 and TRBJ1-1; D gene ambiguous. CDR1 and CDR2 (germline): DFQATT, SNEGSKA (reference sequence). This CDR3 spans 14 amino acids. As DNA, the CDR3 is TGCAGAACAGCCCAACAGAGGGTGAACACTGAAGCTTTCTTT. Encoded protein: CRTAQQRVNTEAFF.

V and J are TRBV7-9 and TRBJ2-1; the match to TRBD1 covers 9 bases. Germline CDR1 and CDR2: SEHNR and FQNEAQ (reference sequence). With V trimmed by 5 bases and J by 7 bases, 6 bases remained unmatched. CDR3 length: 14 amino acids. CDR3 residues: CASSLRTGVNEQFF. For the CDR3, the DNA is TGTGCCAGCAGCCTAAGGACAGGGGTGAATGAGCAGTTCTTC.

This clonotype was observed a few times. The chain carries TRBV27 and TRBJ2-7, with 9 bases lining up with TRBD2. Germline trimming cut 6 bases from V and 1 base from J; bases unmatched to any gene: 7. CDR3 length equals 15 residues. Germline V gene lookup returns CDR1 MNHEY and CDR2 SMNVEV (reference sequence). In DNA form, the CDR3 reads TGTGCCAGCAGCTTAGCGGGAGTAGGGTCCTACGAGCAGTACTTC. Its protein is CASSLAGVGSYEQYF.

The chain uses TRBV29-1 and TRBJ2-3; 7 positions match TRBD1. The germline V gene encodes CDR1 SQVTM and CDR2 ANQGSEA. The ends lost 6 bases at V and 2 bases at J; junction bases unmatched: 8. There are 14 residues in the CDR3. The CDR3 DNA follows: TGCAGCGTCGTGACAGGGACCTACACAGATACGCAGTATTTT. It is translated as CSVVTGTYTDTQYF.